These 25 T cell receptor beta chains share one sample of origin, sequenced in a study of shared T cell receptors in the human thymus. Sequencing used immunoSEQ multiplex PCR; TCRdb keeps in-frame clones, though not all of them. The profile shows approximately 490,000 clones, roughly 74% of them singletons. The same data also went into a second study, on human thymus T cells.

The specimen was thymocytes. These receptors were taken from a boy in the first two years of life with a congenital heart defect.

The chain recombines TRBV28 with TRBJ2-7, with no clear D. V was cut by 8 bases and J by 0 bases, with 11 bases left in between. Germline V lookup: CDR1 MDHEN, CDR2 SYDVKM. The CDR3 sequence is 13 residues long. CDR3 in DNA: TGTGCCAGCGTGGCTCCCTTCTCCTACGAGCAGTACTTC. Amino acid sequence: CASVAPFSYEQYF.

The V gene is TRBV5-1, the J gene TRBJ1-1, with 9 bases fitting TRBD1. The ends lost 4 bases at V and 3 bases at J; junction bases unmatched: 22. In germline, CDR1 is SGHRS, CDR2 YFSETQ. The CDR3 extends over 20 amino acids. The CDR3 reads CASSPPSSRDRVLTDTEAFF. As DNA, the CDR3 is TGCGCCAGCAGCCCCCCAAGTTCCCGGGACAGGGTATTAACGGACACTGAAGCTTTCTTT. Variable domain in full (rest from reference TRBV5-1 and TRBJ1-1): KAGVTQTPRYLIKTRGQQVTLSCSPISGHRSVSWYQQTPGQGLQFLFEYFSETQRNKGNFPGRFSGRQFSNSRSEMNVSTLELGDSALYLCASSPPSSRDRVLTDTEAFFGQGTRLTVV.

In nucleotides, the CDR3 is TGTGCCAGCAGCGAGGTAGCGGGAGGGCCCGAGACCCAGTACTTC. Translation gives CASSEVAGGPETQYF. The chain is built from TRBV9 and TRBJ2-5; 11 bases match TRBD2. The CDR3 length is 15 residues. Germline lookup yields CDR1 SGDLS and CDR2 YYNGEE. The V gene end was trimmed by 3 bases and the J gene end by 5 bases; junction bases not matched to a gene: 6. The full variable domain, rest sourced from reference TRBV9 and TRBJ2-5, is DSGVTQTPKHLITATGQRVTLRCSPRSGDLSVYWYQQSLDQGLQFLIQYYNGEERAKGNILERFSAQQFPDLHSELNLSSLELGDSALYFCASSEVAGGPETQYFGPGTRLLVL.

This chain uses TRBV5-8 with TRBJ2-1, with 8 bases aligning to TRBD1. Trimming cost V 5 bases and J 6 bases; bases outside gene matches: 7. Germline loops: CDR1 SGHTS, CDR2 YDEGEE. The CDR3 is 14 amino acids. CDR3 coding DNA: TGTGCCAGCAGTTCGTCACAGGGGGGCAATGAGCAGTTCTTC. Amino acid sequence: CASSSSQGGNEQFF.

This chain uses TRBV7-6 with TRBJ2-2; maybe TRBD1 (5 bases). CDR3 length: 16 amino acids. Per germline, CDR1 SGHVS and CDR2 FNYEAQ. Trimming removed 4 bases at V and 0 bases at J, with 12 bases between. The CDR3 here is CASSCTGPTNTGELFF. CDR3 sequence (DNA): TGTGCCAGCAGCTGTACAGGACCCACGAACACCGGGGAGCTGTTTTTT.

The V gene is TRBV9, the J gene TRBJ2-7; maybe TRBD1 (5 bases). This CDR3 comprises 15 residues. Germline assignment: CDR1 SGDLS and CDR2 YYNGEE. V lost 3 bases and J lost 6, with 19 bases in between. Here the CDR3 reads CASSGEQGAAREQYF. As DNA, the CDR3 is TGTGCCAGCAGCGGGGAACAAGGGGCGGCCCGCGAGCAGTACTTC.

The V call is TRBV6-1, the J call TRBJ1-1, with D unclear. The germline V and J ends were trimmed by 5 bases and 0 bases, with 4 bases remaining between them. The CDR3 loop spans 12 amino acids. CDR1 and CDR2 from the germline V gene are MNHNS and SASEGT. For the CDR3, the DNA is TGTGCCAGCAGTTTCATGAACACTGAAGCTTTCTTT. This sequence encodes CASSFMNTEAFF.

The rearrangement uses TRBV28 and TRBJ1-5, with TRBD1 matching 7 bases. Germline-derived CDR1 and CDR2 are MDHEN and SYDVKM. V was clipped by 6 bases and J by 3 bases; unmatched bases: 8. The CDR3 loop spans 15 amino acids. The CDR3 coding sequence is TGTGCCAGCAGGGAAACAGGGGTTTTCAATCAGCCCCAGCATTTT. Translating gives CASRETGVFNQPQHF. Complete variable domain (other parts from reference TRBV28 and TRBJ1-5): DVKVTQSSRYLVKRTGEKVFLECVQDMDHENMFWYRQDPGLGLRLIYFSYDVKMKEKGDIPEGYSVSREKKERFSLILESASTNQTSMYLCASRETGVFNQPQHFGDGTRLSIL.

This chain uses TRBV5-1 with TRBJ2-7; 8 bases match TRBD1. The germline V gene has CDR1 SGHRS and CDR2 YFSETQ. The V and J ends lost 8 bases and 5 bases, in that order; junction bases with no gene match: 12. The CDR3 spans 14 residues. DNA of the CDR3: TGCGCCAGTGCACAGGGGGAGCTGAACCACGAGCAGTACTTC. Its translation: CASAQGELNHEQYF.

This clone was counted once. The J gene is TRBJ2-5, the V gene TRBV5-1; unclear D gene. The CDR3 totals 14 residues. Germline values: CDR1 SGHRS, CDR2 YFSETQ. Trimming removed 4 bases from V and 1 base from J, with 11 bases in between. For the CDR3, the DNA is TGCGCCAGCAGCCCATTCGGGTTCCAAGAGACCCAGTACTTC. Its translation is CASSPFGFQETQYF.

The V call is TRBV4-3, the J call TRBJ2-7; D is possibly TRBD1 (5 bases). With 3 bases removed from V and 6 bases from J, the gap between germline ends came to 15 bases. Germline CDR1 is LGHNA and CDR2 is YSLEER. The CDR3 has 14 amino acids. CDR3 in amino acids: CASSQTVLDGEQYF. As DNA, the CDR3 is TGCGCCAGCAGCCAGACAGTTCTTGACGGCGAGCAGTACTTC.

This clone turned up a few times. The rearrangement uses TRBV6-4 and TRBJ2-1; 10 positions agree with TRBD2. The V segment lost 6 bases and the J segment 3 bases; nucleotides outside the gene matches: 2. The germline V gene has CDR1 MRHNA and CDR2 SNTAGT. This CDR3 is 14 amino acids long. CDR3: CASRGLADYNEQFF. The CDR3 DNA follows: TGTGCCAGCAGAGGACTAGCGGACTACAATGAGCAGTTCTTC.

The chain recombines TRBV14 with TRBJ2-7; 10 bases map to TRBD1. CDR1 is SGHDN, CDR2 FVKESK, per germline. This CDR3 contains 15 residues. Germline trimming cut 3 bases from V and 5 bases from J; bases unmatched to any gene: 7. The CDR3 here is CASSHPRDRGHEQYF. For the CDR3, the DNA is TGTGCCAGCAGCCACCCCCGGGACAGGGGTCACGAGCAGTACTTC. Complete variable domain (other parts from reference TRBV14 and TRBJ2-7): EAGVTQFPSHSVIEKGQTVTLRCDPISGHDNLYWYRRVMGKEIKFLLHFVKESKQDESGMPNNRFLAERTGGTYSTLKVQPAELEDSGVYFCASSHPRDRGHEQYFGPGTRLTVT.

This clone was recorded once. CDR3 bases: TGTGCCAGCAGCCCGAAAAGCGGGAGGCCCTCCTACGAGCAGTACTTC. Encoded protein: CASSPKSGRPSYEQYF. The chain carries TRBV9 and TRBJ2-7; 9 bases fit TRBD2. The germline V gene encodes CDR1 SGDLS and CDR2 YYNGEE. This CDR3 is built from 16 residues. Unmatched junction bases numbered 8, after V lost 4 bases and J lost 0 bases.

This chain connects TRBV6-5 to TRBJ2-1; TRBD1 is a possible D gene (6 bases). Germline lookup yields CDR1 MNHEY and CDR2 SVGAGI. V was cut by 6 bases and J by 6 bases, with 15 bases left in between. The CDR3 is 14 amino acids. CDR3 sequence: CASSGNQGSNEQFF. The CDR3 DNA follows: TGTGCCAGCAGCGGAAATCAGGGGAGCAATGAGCAGTTCTTC.

The V and J genes are TRBV6-4 and TRBJ2-1; 11 nucleotides match TRBD2. Unmatched junction bases numbered 9, after V lost 5 bases and J lost 0 bases. Germline V gene data show CDR1 as MRHNA and CDR2 as SNTAGT. The CDR3 has 18 residues. The CDR3 sequence is CASSPSGTSGCSYNEQFF. DNA of the CDR3: TGTGCCAGCAGTCCCTCCGGGACTAGCGGTTGCTCCTACAATGAGCAGTTCTTC.

This rearrangement joins TRBV5-1 to TRBJ2-5; D perhaps matches TRBD1 (5 bases). Trimming stripped 9 bases from V and 1 base from J, with 10 bases between. The germline gives CDR1 SGHRS, CDR2 YFSETQ. This CDR3 region has 12 residues. Here the CDR3 reads CATGIGQETQYF. CDR3 DNA: TGCGCCACAGGGATTGGCCAAGAGACCCAGTACTTC. The full variable domain, rest sourced from reference TRBV5-1 and TRBJ2-5, is KAGVTQTPRYLIKTRGQQVTLSCSPISGHRSVSWYQQTPGQGLQFLFEYFSETQRNKGNFPGRFSGRQFSNSRSEMNVSTLELGDSALYLCATGIGQETQYFGPGTRLLVL.

V and J are TRBV6-1 and TRBJ1-5; perhaps TRBD1 as D (5 bases). The V gene's germline CDR1 is MNHNS and CDR2 SASEGT. Trimming cost V 4 bases and J 1 base, with 8 bases left between them. This CDR3 has 14 residues. The CDR3 coding sequence is TGTGCCAGCAGTGCAGGGCACAGCAATCAGCCCCAGCATTTT. This gives the protein CASSAGHSNQPQHF.

There are a few counts of this clone. CDR3 DNA: TGTGCCACCAGCAGACCGAATGGACAGGGAGCCTACGAGCAGTACTTC. This gives the protein CATSRPNGQGAYEQYF. This chain uses TRBV15 with TRBJ2-7; 8 positions match TRBD1. V trimming: 2 bases; J trimming: 2 bases; junction bases outside the gene matches: 8. CDR3 length: 16 amino acids. From germline, CDR1 is LNHNV and CDR2 YYDKDF (reference sequence).

In DNA, the CDR3 is TGCAGCGTTGAGCCGGACAAGAACACTGAAGCTTTCTTT. Translating it yields CSVEPDKNTEAFF. The V gene is TRBV29-1, the J gene TRBJ1-1; TRBD1 might be the D (5 bases). Trimming stripped 3 bases from V and 1 base from J, with 9 bases between. Per germline, CDR1 SQVTM and CDR2 ANQGSEA. The CDR3 runs 13 residues.

The chain uses TRBV6-1 and TRBJ1-4, with D possibly being TRBD1 (5 bases). CDR1 is MNHNS and CDR2 is SASEGT in the germline V gene. CDR3 length equals 14 residues. Trimming pared 10 bases from V and 3 bases from J, leaving 15 bases between. The CDR3 bases are TGTGCCACCCAGAGCGACAGACCTAATGAAAAACTGTTTTTT. This codes for CATQSDRPNEKLFF.

This clone was detected only a few times. The sample has other DNA sequences that encode this CDR3 too. This chain joins TRBV11-2 and TRBJ2-5; a weak D match, TRBD2 (5 bases). This CDR3 contains 14 residues. The germline V gene has CDR1 SGHAT and CDR2 FQNNGV. Trimming left V 0 bases short and J 1 base short, with 6 bases between. In DNA, the CDR3 is TGTGCCAGCAGCTTAGAAGGAGGCCAAGAGACCCAGTACTTC. It codes for CASSLEGGQETQYF.

J is TRBJ2-1 and V is TRBV29-1; D uncertain. This CDR3 comprises 11 residues. Germline assignment: CDR1 SQVTM and CDR2 ANQGSEA. Trimming cost V 6 bases and J 5 bases, with 8 bases left between them. CDR3 in DNA: TGCAGCGTCCGGCAGGACAATGAGCAGTTCTTC. It is translated as CSVRQDNEQFF.

V usage is TRBV5-1 and J usage is TRBJ2-1, with 7 bases that match TRBD2. The ends lost 0 bases at V and 2 bases at J; junction bases unmatched: 5. The CDR3 extends over 16 amino acids. Germline assignment: CDR1 SGHRS and CDR2 YFSETQ. In nucleotides, the CDR3 is TGCGCCAGCAGCTTGGAACGCGGGAGTGCCTACAATGAGCAGTTCTTC. This codes for CASSLERGSAYNEQFF.

This clone has just a few counts. The V and J genes are TRBV28 and TRBJ1-1, with a tentative D call TRBD1 (5 bases). Germline values: CDR1 MDHEN, CDR2 SYDVKM. Trimming removed 11 bases at V and 4 bases at J, with 11 bases between. This CDR3 has 11 residues. The chain's CDR3 is CAGGGVTEAFF. CDR3 nucleotides: TGTGCCGGGGGGGGAGTCACTGAAGCTTTCTTT.